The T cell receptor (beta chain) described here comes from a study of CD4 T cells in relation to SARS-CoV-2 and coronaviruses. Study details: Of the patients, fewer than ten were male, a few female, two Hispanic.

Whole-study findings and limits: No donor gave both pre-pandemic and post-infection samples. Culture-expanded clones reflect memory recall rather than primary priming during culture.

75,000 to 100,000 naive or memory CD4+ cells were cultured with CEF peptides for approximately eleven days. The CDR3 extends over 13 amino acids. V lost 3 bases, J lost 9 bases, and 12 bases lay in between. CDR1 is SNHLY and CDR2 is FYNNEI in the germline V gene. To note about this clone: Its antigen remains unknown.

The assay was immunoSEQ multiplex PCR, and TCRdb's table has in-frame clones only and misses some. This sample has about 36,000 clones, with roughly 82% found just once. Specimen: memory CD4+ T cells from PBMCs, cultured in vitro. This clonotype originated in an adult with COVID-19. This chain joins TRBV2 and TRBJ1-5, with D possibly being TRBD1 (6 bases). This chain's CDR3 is CASSDRGKGPQHF. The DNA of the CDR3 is TGTGCCAGCAGTGACAGGGGTAAAGGGCCCCAGCATTTT.